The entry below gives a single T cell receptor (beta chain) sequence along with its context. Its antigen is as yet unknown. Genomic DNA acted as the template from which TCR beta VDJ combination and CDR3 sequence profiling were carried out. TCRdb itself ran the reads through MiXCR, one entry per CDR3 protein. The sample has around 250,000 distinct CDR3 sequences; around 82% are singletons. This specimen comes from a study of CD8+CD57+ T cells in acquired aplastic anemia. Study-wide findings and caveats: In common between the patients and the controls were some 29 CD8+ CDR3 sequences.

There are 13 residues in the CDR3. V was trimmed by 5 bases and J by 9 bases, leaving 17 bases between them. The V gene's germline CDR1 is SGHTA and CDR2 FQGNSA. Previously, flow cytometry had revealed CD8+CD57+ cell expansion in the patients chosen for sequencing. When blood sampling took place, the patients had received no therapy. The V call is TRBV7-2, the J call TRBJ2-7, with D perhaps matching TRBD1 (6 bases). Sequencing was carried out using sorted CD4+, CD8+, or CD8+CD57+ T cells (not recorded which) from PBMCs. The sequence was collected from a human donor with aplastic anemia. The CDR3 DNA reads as TGTGCCAGCAGCCTGGGACACCGAGATACGCAGTACGTC. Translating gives CASSLGHRDTQYV.